This TCR beta chain was obtained from a study of blood T cell repertoires in COVID-19. The method was immunoSEQ multiplex PCR; TCRdb's version includes in-frame clones alone and lacks a portion of them. This repertoire shows 110,000 to 150,000 clones, roughly four fifths found once; its top ten account for about 3%. The CDR3 loop spans 14 amino acids. V dropped 7 bases and J dropped 7 bases, with 14 bases sitting between them. From germline, CDR1 is PRHDT and CDR2 FYEKMQ (reference sequence). Sequenced: peripheral blood. The genes are TRBV13 and TRBJ1-6; D may be TRBD1 (6 bases). The receptor was isolated from a woman older than 75 with acute or convalescent COVID-19. CDR3 region: CASTSRQGNSPLHF. The CDR3 nucleotides read TGTGCCAGCACCTCGCGTCAGGGGAATTCACCCCTCCACTTT.